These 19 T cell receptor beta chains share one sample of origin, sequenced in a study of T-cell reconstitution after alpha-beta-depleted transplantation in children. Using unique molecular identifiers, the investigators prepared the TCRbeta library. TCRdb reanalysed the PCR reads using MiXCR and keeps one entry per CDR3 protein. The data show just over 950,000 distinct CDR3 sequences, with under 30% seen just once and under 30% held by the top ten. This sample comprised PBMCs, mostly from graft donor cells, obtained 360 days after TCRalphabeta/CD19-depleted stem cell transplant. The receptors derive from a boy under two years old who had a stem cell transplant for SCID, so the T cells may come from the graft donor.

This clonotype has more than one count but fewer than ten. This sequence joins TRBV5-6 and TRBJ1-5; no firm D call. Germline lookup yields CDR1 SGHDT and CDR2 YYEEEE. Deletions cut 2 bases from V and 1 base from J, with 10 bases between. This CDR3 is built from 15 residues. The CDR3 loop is CASSFSRGSNQPQHF. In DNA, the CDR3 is TGTGCCAGCAGCTTTTCCCGGGGAAGCAATCAGCCCCAGCATTTT.

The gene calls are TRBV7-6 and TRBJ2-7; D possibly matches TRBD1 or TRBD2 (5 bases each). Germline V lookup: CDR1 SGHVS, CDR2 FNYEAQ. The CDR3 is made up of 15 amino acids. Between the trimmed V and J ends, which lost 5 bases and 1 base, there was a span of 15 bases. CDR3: CASSRTLGESYEQYF. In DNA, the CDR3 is TGTGCCAGCAGCCGCACCCTGGGGGAATCCTACGAGCAGTACTTC.

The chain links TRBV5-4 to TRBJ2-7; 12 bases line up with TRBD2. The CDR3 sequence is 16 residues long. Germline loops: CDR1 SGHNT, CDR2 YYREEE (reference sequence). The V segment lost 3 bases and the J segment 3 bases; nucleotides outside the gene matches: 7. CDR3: CASSSEQTSGGYEQYF. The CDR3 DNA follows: TGTGCCAGCAGCTCCGAACAGACTAGCGGGGGCTACGAGCAGTACTTC.

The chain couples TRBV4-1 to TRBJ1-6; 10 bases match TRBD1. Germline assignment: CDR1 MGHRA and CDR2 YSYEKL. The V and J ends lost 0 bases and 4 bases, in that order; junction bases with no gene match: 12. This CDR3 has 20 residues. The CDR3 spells CASSQDRWGTGAEYNSPLHF. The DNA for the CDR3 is TGCGCCAGCAGCCAAGATCGATGGGGGACAGGGGCCGAATATAATTCACCCCTCCACTTT.

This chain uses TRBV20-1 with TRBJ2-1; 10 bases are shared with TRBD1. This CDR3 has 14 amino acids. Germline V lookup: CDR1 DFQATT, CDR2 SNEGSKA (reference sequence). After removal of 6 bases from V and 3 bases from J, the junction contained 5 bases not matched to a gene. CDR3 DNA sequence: TGCAGTGCCGGAGGACAGGGGGACTACAATGAGCAGTTCTTC. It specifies CSAGGQGDYNEQFF.

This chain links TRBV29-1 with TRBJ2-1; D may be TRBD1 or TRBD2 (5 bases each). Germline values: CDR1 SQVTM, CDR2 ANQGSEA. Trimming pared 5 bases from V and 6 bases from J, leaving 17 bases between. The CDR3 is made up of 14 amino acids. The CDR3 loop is CSVWELGVSNEQFF. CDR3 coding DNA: TGCAGCGTTTGGGAGTTGGGGGTCAGCAATGAGCAGTTCTTC.

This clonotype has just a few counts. The CDR3 coding sequence is TGCGCCAGCAGCTCCGCGGGCAGGGTGACCGAGCAGTACTTC. This codes for CASSSAGRVTEQYF. This chain uses TRBV5-1 with TRBJ2-7; D possibly matches TRBD1 or TRBD2 (5 bases each). This CDR3 region has 14 residues. CDR1 and CDR2 from the germline V gene are SGHRS and YFSETQ. Trimming left V 3 bases short and J 6 bases short, with 16 bases between. Full variable domain (remainder filled in from reference TRBV5-1 and TRBJ2-7): KAGVTQTPRYLIKTRGQQVTLSCSPISGHRSVSWYQQTPGQGLQFLFEYFSETQRNKGNFPGRFSGRQFSNSRSEMNVSTLELGDSALYLCASSSAGRVTEQYFGPGTRLTVT.

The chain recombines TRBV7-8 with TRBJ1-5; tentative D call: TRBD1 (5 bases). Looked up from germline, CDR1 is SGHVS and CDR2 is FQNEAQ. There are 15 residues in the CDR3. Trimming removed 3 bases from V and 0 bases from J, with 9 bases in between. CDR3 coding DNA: TGTGCCAGCAGCTTGGGCAGGGATAGCAATCAGCCCCAGCATTTT. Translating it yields CASSLGRDSNQPQHF. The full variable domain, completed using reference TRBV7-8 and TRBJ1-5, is GAGVSQSPRYKVAKRGQDVALRCDPISGHVSLFWYQQALGQGPEFLTYFQNEAQLDKSGLPSDRFFAERPEGSVSTLKIQRTQQEDSAVYLCASSLGRDSNQPQHFGDGTRLSIL.

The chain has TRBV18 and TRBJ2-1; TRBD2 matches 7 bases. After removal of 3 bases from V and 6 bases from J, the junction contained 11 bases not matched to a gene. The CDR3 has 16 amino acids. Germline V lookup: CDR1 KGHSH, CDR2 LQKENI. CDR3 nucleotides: TGTGCCAGCTCACCCGTCGGTGCGGGGGTCGGCAATGAGCAGTTCTTC. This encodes CASSPVGAGVGNEQFF.

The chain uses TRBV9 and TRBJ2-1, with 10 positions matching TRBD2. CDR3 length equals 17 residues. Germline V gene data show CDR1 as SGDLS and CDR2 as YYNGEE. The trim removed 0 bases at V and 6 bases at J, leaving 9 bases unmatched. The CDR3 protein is CASSVDFSGGLANEQFF. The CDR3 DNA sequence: TGTGCCAGCAGCGTAGACTTTAGCGGGGGGCTAGCCAATGAGCAGTTCTTC.

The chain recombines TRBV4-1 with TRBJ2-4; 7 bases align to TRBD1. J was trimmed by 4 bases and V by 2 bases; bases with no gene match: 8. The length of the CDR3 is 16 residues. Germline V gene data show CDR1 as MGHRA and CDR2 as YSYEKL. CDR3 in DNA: TGCGCCAGCAGCCAACCCTCCGGGACAGATAAAAACATTCAGTACTTC. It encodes CASSQPSGTDKNIQYF.

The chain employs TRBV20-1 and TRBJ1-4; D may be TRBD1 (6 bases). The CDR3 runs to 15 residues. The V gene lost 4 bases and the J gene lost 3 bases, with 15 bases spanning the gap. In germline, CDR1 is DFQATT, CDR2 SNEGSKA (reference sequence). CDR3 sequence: CSAKGSAGANEKLFF. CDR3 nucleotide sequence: TGCAGTGCTAAGGGGAGCGCAGGGGCTAATGAAAAACTGTTTTTT.

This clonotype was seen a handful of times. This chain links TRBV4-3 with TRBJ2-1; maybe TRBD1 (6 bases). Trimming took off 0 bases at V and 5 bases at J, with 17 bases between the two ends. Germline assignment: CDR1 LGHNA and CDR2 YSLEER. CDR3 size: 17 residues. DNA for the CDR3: TGCGCCAGCAGCCAAGATCCACCCGGCGAGGGGGACAATGAGCAGTTCTTC. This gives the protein CASSQDPPGEGDNEQFF.

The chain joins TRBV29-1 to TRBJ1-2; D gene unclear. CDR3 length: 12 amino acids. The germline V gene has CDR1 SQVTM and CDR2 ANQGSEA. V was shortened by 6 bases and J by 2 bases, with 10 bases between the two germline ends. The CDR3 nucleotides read TGCAGCGTCGGACGAAAAAACTATGGCTACACCTTC. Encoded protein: CSVGRKNYGYTF.

CDR3 in amino acids: CASSLGQGTFTDTQYF. CDR3 coding DNA: TGTGCCAGCAGCCTGGGGCAGGGGACCTTCACAGATACGCAGTATTTT. V usage is TRBV7-3 and J usage is TRBJ2-3, with a possible D match to TRBD1 (6 bases). V lost 5 bases and J lost 2, with 17 bases in between. The CDR3 totals 16 residues. CDR1 is SGHTA, CDR2 FQGTGA, per germline.

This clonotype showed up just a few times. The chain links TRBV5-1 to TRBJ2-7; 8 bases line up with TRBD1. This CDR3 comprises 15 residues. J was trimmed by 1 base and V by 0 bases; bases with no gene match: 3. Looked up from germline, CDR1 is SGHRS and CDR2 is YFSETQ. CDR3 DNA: TGCGCCAGCAGCTTGGCCTGGGACAGGTCCTACGAGCAGTACTTC. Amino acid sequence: CASSLAWDRSYEQYF.

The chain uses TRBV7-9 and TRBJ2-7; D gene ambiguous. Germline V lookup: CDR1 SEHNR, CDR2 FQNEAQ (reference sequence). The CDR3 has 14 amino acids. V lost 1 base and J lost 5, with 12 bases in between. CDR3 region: CASSLDPSGDEQYF. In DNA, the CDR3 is TGTGCCAGCAGCTTAGACCCATCTGGCGACGAGCAGTACTTC.

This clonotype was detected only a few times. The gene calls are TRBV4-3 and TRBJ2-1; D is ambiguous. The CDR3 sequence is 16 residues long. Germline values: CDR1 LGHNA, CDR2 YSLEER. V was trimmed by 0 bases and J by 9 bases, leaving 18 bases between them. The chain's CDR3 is CASSQDSSIDPGEQFF. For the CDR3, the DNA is TGCGCCAGCAGCCAAGATAGTTCCATCGACCCTGGTGAGCAGTTCTTC.

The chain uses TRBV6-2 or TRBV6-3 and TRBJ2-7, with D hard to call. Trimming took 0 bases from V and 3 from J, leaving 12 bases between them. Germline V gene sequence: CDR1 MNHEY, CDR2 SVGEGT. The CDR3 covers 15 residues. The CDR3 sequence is CASSYSVSWGYEQYF. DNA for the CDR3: TGTGCCAGCAGTTACTCGGTATCGTGGGGCTACGAGCAGTACTTC.